The clone carrying this T cell receptor (beta chain) was detected only once. Antigen specificity is unknown. This specimen belongs to a study of T cell responses to AZD1222 COVID-19 vaccine. Looking at the study overall: Second-dose recipients at about 4 or about 12 weeks were treated as one pooled group.

General study points: Spike-spanning, vaccine-associated CD4 TCRs were dominant at 160-218 and 743-854. Baseline serostatus was positive in only five to seven AZD1222 recipients. Scientists sampled the repertoires only once the peak T cell response had passed.

Clones were read by immunoSEQ multiplex PCR, and TCRdb kept only the in-frame ones, dropping some. The table records 120,000 or so clones, about 90% of them present only once. After removal of 5 bases from V and 7 bases from J, the junction contained 8 bases not matched to a gene. The CDR3 covers 14 residues. The germline CDR1 and CDR2 sequences are SEHNR and FQNEAQ (reference sequence). Source: peripheral blood, taken on day 0 of AZD1222 vaccination. This rearrangement joins TRBV7-9 to TRBJ2-1, with TRBD2 identical over 7 bases. The receptor's source is an adult in good health. The DNA for the CDR3 is TGTGCCAGCAGCCACGTGGACGGGGGGAATGAGCAGTTCTTC. Protein: CASSHVDGGNEQFF.